This T cell receptor beta chain was recovered during a study of OX40 agonist ivuxolimab in advanced cancers. Study in general: The patients received agonistic anti-OX40 (CD134) antibody ivuxolimab. Having had anti-PD-1, anti-PD-L1 or anti-CTLA-4 therapy before was allowed, and over 35% had some.

Clones were read by immunoSEQ multiplex PCR, and TCRdb kept only the in-frame ones, dropping some. Of tens of thousands of clones in the sample, over 80% were seen once. No patient had autoimmune disease or received systemic immunosuppression. The source was CD4+ or CD8+ T cells sorted from blood, collected in a trial of the OX40 agonist ivuxolimab. The sequence was obtained from an adult with an advanced solid tumor such as melanoma, head and neck, liver or kidney cancer.

CDR3 protein: CASSLAGTAGANVLTF. The CDR3 DNA reads as TGCGCCAGCAGCTTGGCCGGGACAGCTGGGGCCAACGTCCTGACTTTC. V usage is TRBV5-1 and J usage is TRBJ2-6; the match to TRBD1 covers 7 bases. The CDR3 loop spans 16 amino acids. Trimming cost V 0 bases and J 2 bases; bases outside gene matches: 2. The germline V gene encodes CDR1 SGHRS and CDR2 YFSETQ. The entire variable domain, with the rest obtained from reference TRBV5-1 and TRBJ2-6, is as follows: KAGVTQTPRYLIKTRGQQVTLSCSPISGHRSVSWYQQTPGQGLQFLFEYFSETQRNKGNFPGRFSGRQFSNSRSEMNVSTLELGDSALYLCASSLAGTAGANVLTFGAGSRLTVL.